This TCR beta chain was recorded in a study of blood T cell repertoires in COVID-19. Overall study: Some COVID-19 samples were acute and others convalescent; all came from the United States, Italy and Spain. PBMCs, B-cell-depleted T cells, or T cells were the source of the cDNA or gDNA that made up the material.

In the original processing: Counts of nucleated cells, estimated from reference gene primer amplification, were obtained. Profiling relied on immunoSEQ multiplex PCR, and the TCRdb table lists in-frame clones only, not all of them. For V, J and clone size, that table is used; D and trimming come from the DNA. Altogether some 200,000 clones are present, approximately 85% being singletons, with the ten largest covering around 9.5%. The length of the CDR3 is 11 residues. J was trimmed by 7 bases and V by 7 bases; bases with no gene match: 3. The chain links TRBV12-3 or TRBV12-4 to TRBJ1-1; TRBD1 aligns across 7 bases. Sequencing was done on a sample of peripheral blood. This TCR derives from a woman of 80 years or more with acute or convalescent COVID-19. CDR3 protein: CASNRQGEAFF. The DNA of the CDR3 is TGTGCCAGCAACCGACAGGGTGAAGCTTTCTTT.